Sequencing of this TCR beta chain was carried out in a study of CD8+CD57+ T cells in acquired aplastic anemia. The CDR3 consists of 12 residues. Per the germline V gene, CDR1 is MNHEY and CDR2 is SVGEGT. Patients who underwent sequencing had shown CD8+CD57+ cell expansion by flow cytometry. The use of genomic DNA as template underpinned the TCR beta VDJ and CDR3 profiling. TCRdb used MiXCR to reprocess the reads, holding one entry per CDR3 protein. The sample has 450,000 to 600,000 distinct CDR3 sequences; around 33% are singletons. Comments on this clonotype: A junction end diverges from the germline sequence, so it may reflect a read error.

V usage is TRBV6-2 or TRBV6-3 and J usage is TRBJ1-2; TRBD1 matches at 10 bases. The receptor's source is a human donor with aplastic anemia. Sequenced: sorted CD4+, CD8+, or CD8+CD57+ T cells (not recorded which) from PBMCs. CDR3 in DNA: TGTGCCAGCAGTTCCGGACAGGGACAGGGGAACTTC. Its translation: CASSSGQGQGNF.